The TCR beta chain described here comes from a study of T cells in Graves' hyperthyroidism and ophthalmopathy. Amplified TCR beta CDR3 regions came from RNA transcripts. First-round RT-PCR of the TCR CDR3 relied on the HTBI primer set. TCRdb re-analysed the multiplex PCR reads in MiXCR, keeping a single row per CDR3 protein. The sample holds fewer than 350,000 distinct CDR3 sequences, around 15% seen once. Per germline, CDR1 SEHNR and CDR2 FQNEAQ (reference sequence). This CDR3 is 17 amino acids long. V lost 5 bases, J lost 0 bases, and 16 bases lay in between. The sample taken for sequencing was blood. The TCR originated in a woman in her fifties or sixties with Graves' hyperthyroidism that later progressed to Graves' ophthalmopathy. V gene TRBV7-9 combines with J gene TRBJ2-2; unclear D gene. CDR3 nucleotides: TGTGCCAGCAGCCCTAGGCGCGGACGGGCGAACACCGGGGAGCTGTTTTTT. It specifies CASSPRRGRANTGELFF.